This TCR beta chain was sequenced in a study of T-cell memory formation after mild COVID-19 (dated by TCRdb to the early 2020s). Concerning the study at large: TCR sequence clusters from the two donors were largely donor specific. In two donors, T-cell clones that expanded and contracted after mild COVID-19 were followed by sequencing TCRalpha and TCRbeta repertoires longitudinally. Two young, previously healthy adult volunteers made up the cohort, one male and one female.

Sequencing took place on an Illumina NovaSeq 6000. TCRalpha and TCRbeta cDNA libraries were constructed by 5'RACE with constant-segment primers, with sample barcodes and unique molecular identifiers being introduced. Trizol reagent was used to extract RNA from every sample. Libraries were amplified in two PCR steps, with a second sample barcode and Illumina TruSeq adapters added in the second step. Sequencing of libraries was performed on an Illumina NovaSeq with 2 x 150 bp paired-end reads. The study's own analysis went as follows. Reads were demultiplexed and collapsed into UMI-guided consensus sequences with migec v1.2.7. Using mixcr v2.1.11, UMI consensuses were aligned to TRA and TRB V and J templates and then assembled into clonotypes. Expanded or contracted clonotypes were those called significant by both edgeR and NoisET, with noise models trained on biological replicates. edgeR calls used a false discovery rate-adjusted p below 0.01 and a log2 fold-change threshold of 1. As an exploratory analysis of dynamics, PCA with hierarchical clustering was applied to max-normalized trajectories of the 1000 most abundant clonotypes. Each responding clone was given a CD4 or CD8 phenotype based on the CD4+ and CD8+ repertoires, which had been sequenced separately. The public reads were quality trimmed at Q25 with fastp and then assembled into clones with MiXCR by TCRdb, keeping productive beta chains. Every entry covers one CDR3 protein and lists the most common genes and DNA from its rows. None of the V and J calls come from the authors' own analysis; TCRdb made them. Counted in this sample were about 400,000 distinct CDR3 sequences; around a sixth of them appeared once. In total, the top ten clones hold 20% to 25% of the sample.

The investigation overall reported the following: The detection of some responding clones in pre-infection memory suggests that pre-existing cross-reactive memory T cells joined the SARS-CoV-2 response. The study covered only a couple of mild cases, and larger cohorts including severe cases with pre-infection samples were considered necessary. From day 15 to 85, contracting clones showed balanced CD4/CD8 phenotypes, whereas a second wave of clones that expanded from day 15 to 37 leaned towards CD4+. The second-wave clones that peaked on day 37 were not confirmed to be SARS-CoV-2 specific. Contracting CD4+ clones were located mainly in the CM and EM memory subsets, whereas CD8+ clones were found to be enriched in EMRA.

The sample holds a few counts of this clonotype. There is no known antigen for this receptor. Per-nucleotide qualities are absent, and no much larger clonotype sits a single base away. PBMCs were isolated by Ficoll-Paque density gradient centrifugation. A distance of 17 bases separates the germline ends of V and J, which lose 4 bases and 8 bases respectively. As encoded in the germline V gene, CDR1 is LGHNA while CDR2 is YSLEER. The CDR3 starts with the cysteine, ends with the phenylalanine, and has 15 residues. Just CDR3 DNA is preserved here, 45 bases in frame from base 1. The TCR was taken from a man younger than 30 who had mild COVID-19 (a few samples of this study predate the infection). The sample titles of this study are shuffled in the database, so cell type and time point are left out; the donor was told from shared clones. The specimen was PBMCs or a T cell subset sorted from them (not recorded which). The receptor chain draws on TRBV4-3 and TRBJ1-4; a tentative D call is TRBD1 (5 bases match). The nucleotides are TGCGCCAGCAGCCCCCTCGGCAGGGAAGCCGAAAAACTGTTTTTT. Its coded protein is CASSPLGREAEKLFF.